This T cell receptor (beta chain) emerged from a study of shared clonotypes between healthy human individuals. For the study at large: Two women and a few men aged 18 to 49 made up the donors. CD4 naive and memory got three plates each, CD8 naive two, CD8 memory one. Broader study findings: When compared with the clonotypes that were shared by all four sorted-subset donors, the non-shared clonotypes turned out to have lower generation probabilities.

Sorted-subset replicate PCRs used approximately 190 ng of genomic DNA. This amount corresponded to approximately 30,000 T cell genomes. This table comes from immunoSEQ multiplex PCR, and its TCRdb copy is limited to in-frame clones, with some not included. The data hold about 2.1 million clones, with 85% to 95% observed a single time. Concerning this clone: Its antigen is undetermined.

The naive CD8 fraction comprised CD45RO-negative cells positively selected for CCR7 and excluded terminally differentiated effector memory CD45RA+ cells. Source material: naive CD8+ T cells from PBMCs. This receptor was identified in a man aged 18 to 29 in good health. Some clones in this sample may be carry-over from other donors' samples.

The CDR3 sequence is CASSVEGAAGDEKLFF. Here the CDR3 DNA reads TGTGCCAGCAGCGTAGAGGGGGCGGCAGGGGATGAAAAACTGTTTTTT. This rearrangement joins TRBV9 to TRBJ1-4; 7 nucleotides match TRBD1. The CDR3 contains 16 residues. The V gene's germline CDR1 is SGDLS and CDR2 YYNGEE. J was trimmed by 6 bases and V by 0 bases; bases with no gene match: 8.